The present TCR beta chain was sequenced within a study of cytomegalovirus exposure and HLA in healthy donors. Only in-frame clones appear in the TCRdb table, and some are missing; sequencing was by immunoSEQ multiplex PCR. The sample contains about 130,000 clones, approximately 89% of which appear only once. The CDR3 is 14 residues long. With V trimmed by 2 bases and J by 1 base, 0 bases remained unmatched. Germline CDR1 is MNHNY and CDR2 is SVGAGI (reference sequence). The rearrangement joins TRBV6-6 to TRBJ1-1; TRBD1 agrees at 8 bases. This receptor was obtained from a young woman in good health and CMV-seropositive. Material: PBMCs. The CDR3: CASSYGQGNTEAFF. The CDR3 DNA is TGTGCCAGCAGTTACGGACAGGGGAACACTGAAGCTTTCTTT.